The sequence of this T cell receptor (beta chain) was determined in a study of CD8 T cells in ankylosing spondylitis. Per the germline V gene, CDR1 is LGHNA and CDR2 is YNFKEQ. The CDR3 loop spans 17 amino acids. V was shortened by 0 bases and J by 1 base, with 13 bases between the two germline ends. Overall study findings and caveats: Ankylosing spondylitis blood appeared to be characterized by a TCR beta motif of fewer than ten highly homologous variants.

On this clonotype: What it recognizes is unknown.

In TCRdb, the 5' RACE reads were re-called with MiXCR into one record per CDR3 protein. The sample has some 120,000 distinct CDR3 sequences, roughly 13% seen once. The TCR was taken from a female donor with ankylosing spondylitis or in good health (not recorded which). Sequences were obtained from blood, either unsorted or a sorted T cell fraction (not recorded which). The chain uses TRBV4-2 and TRBJ1-3; tentative D call: TRBD1 (5 bases). CDR3 loop: CASSQDFLGGSGNTIYF. The CDR3 DNA reads as TGTGCCAGCAGCCAAGACTTCCTCGGGGGTTCTGGAAACACCATATATTTT.